A selection of T cell receptor beta chains follows, all from one sample in a study of T cell responses to AZD1222 COVID-19 vaccine. Generated by immunoSEQ multiplex PCR, the TCRdb table keeps only in-frame clones and is missing some. The sample carries 92,000 or so clones, 75% to 90% recorded once. Specimen: peripheral blood, collected on day 0 of AZD1222 vaccination. These receptors originate from an adult in good health. Each CDR3 is given with its conserved first and last residue. The D gene is left open where the match is weak. Only part of the rows carry a size: once, few, many, or a class if the clone is expanded.

v_call,j_call,d_call,clone_size,cdr3_aa,cdr3_nt
TRBV19,TRBJ1-6,-,-,CASSIGSSPLHF,TGTGCCAGTAGTATAGGTTCCTCACCCCTCCACTTT
TRBV7-3,TRBJ2-3,-,-,CASSLLGQRADTQYF,TGTGCCAGCAGCTTATTAGGCCAACGGGCAGATACGCAGTATTTT
TRBV29-1,TRBJ1-2,-,-,CSAVVRGQDYGYTF,TGCAGCGCCGTGGTGCGGGGGCAGGACTATGGCTACACCTTC
TRBV5-4,TRBJ2-1,-,-,CASSLGGTEKKGQFF,TGTGCCAGCAGCTTGGGCGGGACAGAAAAAAAGGGGCAGTTCTTC
TRBV4-1,TRBJ2-1,TRBD1,few,CASSQLTGKSYNEQFF,TGCGCCAGCAGCCAATTGACAGGGAAATCCTACAATGAGCAGTTCTTC
TRBV7-3,TRBJ2-5,-,-,CASSLTESTVQYF,TGTGCCAGCAGCTTAACGGAGTCGACAGTACAGTACTTC
TRBV11-2,TRBJ2-2,TRBD2,few,CASSREGANTGELFF,TGTGCCAGCAGCCGGGAGGGGGCGAACACCGGGGAGCTGTTTTTT
TRBV7-9,TRBJ2-3,TRBD2,once,CASSHPRGLAGDLDTQYF,TGTGCCAGCAGCCATCCGAGGGGACTAGCGGGAGATTTAGATACGCAGTATTTT
TRBV4-3,TRBJ2-6,TRBD2,-,CARSRLAGGPGANVLTF,TGCGCCCGCAGCCGACTAGCGGGAGGGCCTGGGGCCAACGTCCTGACTTTC
TRBV9,TRBJ2-1,TRBD2,-,CASSVAFSGRNTYNEQFF,TGTGCCAGCAGCGTAGCTTTTAGCGGGAGGAACACCTACAATGAGCAGTTCTTC
TRBV19,TRBJ2-1,TRBD1,-,CASSPRDRGGSSYNEQFF,TGTGCCAGTAGTCCCCGGGACAGGGGGGGCTCCTCCTACAATGAGCAGTTCTTC
TRBV6-4,TRBJ2-7,TRBD2,-,CASSAPIKRGEYF,TGTGCCAGCAGTGCCCCTATCAAACGGGGGGAGTACTTC
TRBV18,TRBJ2-7,-,-,CASSTSGEQYF,TGTGCCAGCTCGACATCCGGCGAGCAGTACTTC
TRBV5-1,TRBJ2-7,TRBD1,few,CASSSSGQGGEQYF,TGCGCCAGCAGCTCCTCGGGACAGGGGGGCGAGCAGTACTTC